Shown below are 21 T cell receptor beta chains from a single sample sequenced in a study of CD8+ T cells in alopecia areata. Extracted RNA was reverse transcribed, and the resulting cDNA served as sequencing template. Libraries were prepared by immunoSEQ multiplex PCR; TCRdb keeps only in-frame clonotypes and omits some of them. The data show more than 150,000 clones, with about three fifths seen just once and less than 4% held by the top ten. Described treatment: oral pan-JAK inhibitor, 5-10 mg twice daily. The material was CD4+ T cells sorted from blood, obtained at week 4, from a patient treated with tofacitinib. Receptor source: a human donor with alopecia areata.

In this sample, this clone turned up a few times. CDR3: CATSTDSGNQPQHF. CDR3 bases: TGTGCCACGTCGACGGACAGTGGGAATCAGCCCCAGCATTTT. This chain joins TRBV10-3 and TRBJ1-5; D is perhaps TRBD1 (6 bases). This CDR3 has 14 amino acids. V gave up 10 bases and J gave up 4 bases, with 17 bases separating them. From germline, CDR1 is ENHRY and CDR2 SYGVKD.

V usage is TRBV5-1 and J usage is TRBJ1-6; 9 positions match TRBD1. The junction had 3 bases not matched to a gene; V was cut back by 7 bases and J by 7 bases. This CDR3 is built from 13 residues. Germline lookup yields CDR1 SGHRS and CDR2 YFSETQ. CDR3 nucleotide sequence: TGCGCCAGCGGACAGGGGCGAAATTCACCCCTCCACTTT. It specifies CASGQGRNSPLHF.

This clone was counted a few times. The J gene is TRBJ1-2, the V gene TRBV2; possibly TRBD1 for D (5 bases). CDR1 is SNHLY and CDR2 is FYNNEI in the germline V gene. V shed 11 bases and J shed 7 bases, with 20 bases lying between them. The CDR3 loop spans 13 amino acids. The CDR3 DNA sequence: TGTGCCCTCCGGGGGGACCTAGCAAGTGGCTACACCTTC. Translation: CALRGDLASGYTF.

This clone was seen a few times. The chain is built from TRBV11-2 and TRBJ2-3; the match to TRBD1 covers 8 bases. The length of the CDR3 is 15 residues. From germline, CDR1 is SGHAT and CDR2 FQNNGV. Germline trimming cut 5 bases from V and 0 bases from J; bases unmatched to any gene: 4. DNA of the CDR3: TGTGCCAGCAGCCGGGGACAGGTTAGCACAGATACGCAGTATTTT. The encoded protein is CASSRGQVSTDTQYF. Based on the CDR3 plus reference TRBV11-2 and TRBJ2-3, the full variable domain is EAGVAQSPRYKIIEKRQSVAFWCNPISGHATLYWYQQILGQGPKLLIQFQNNGVVDDSQLPKDRFSAERLKGVDSTLKIQPAKLEDSAVYLCASSRGQVSTDTQYFGPGTRLTVL.

The chain is built from TRBV9 and TRBJ2-1, with D uncertain. The CDR3 spans 12 residues. CDR1 SGDLS and CDR2 YYNGEE come from the germline V gene. Trimming cost V 7 bases and J 0 bases, with 5 bases left between them. The CDR3 bases are TGTGCCAGCGGGGACTCCTACAATGAGCAGTTCTTC. Translated, it gives CASGDSYNEQFF.

The chain is built from TRBV7-2 and TRBJ2-5, with 10 bases lining up with TRBD2. There are 15 residues in the CDR3. V lost 1 base, J lost 5 bases, and 4 bases stayed unmatched. The germline gives CDR1 SGHTA, CDR2 FQGNSA. CDR3 region: CASSLVAGGRETQYF. The CDR3 DNA reads as TGTGCCAGCAGCTTAGTAGCGGGGGGCAGGGAGACCCAGTACTTC. The complete variable domain, with remaining parts taken from reference TRBV7-2 and TRBJ2-5, reads GAGVSQSPSNKVTEKGKDVELRCDPISGHTALYWYRQSLGQGLEFLIYFQGNSAPDKSGLPSDRFSAERTGGSVSTLTIQRTQQEDSAVYLCASSLVAGGRETQYFGPGTRLLVL.

This clone was seen a few times. The chain employs TRBV4-1 and TRBJ2-7; 8 nucleotides match TRBD2. The CDR3 is made up of 17 amino acids. Germline V CDR1 and CDR2: MGHRA, YSYEKL. The trim removed 2 bases at V and 2 bases at J, leaving 11 bases unmatched. The CDR3 region is CASSQMGLGTRAYEQYF. CDR3 DNA: TGCGCCAGCAGCCAAATGGGCTTAGGGACTAGGGCCTACGAGCAGTACTTC.

This rearrangement joins TRBV4-3 to TRBJ2-2; 10 bases line up with TRBD1. CDR1 and CDR2 from the germline V gene are LGHNA and YSLEER. J gave up 6 bases and V 4 bases, and 5 bases lay outside the gene matches. This CDR3 region has 15 residues. The CDR3 nucleotides read TGCGCCAGCAGCCTATCGACAGGGGGCTCCGGGGAGCTGTTTTTT. Translated, it gives CASSLSTGGSGELFF.

V usage is TRBV5-1 and J usage is TRBJ2-7; D call uncertain. This CDR3 contains 13 residues. V lost 0 bases and J 5 bases, leaving 9 bases between the germline ends. The germline V gene has CDR1 SGHRS and CDR2 YFSETQ. The chain's CDR3 is CASSLGRGDEQYF. CDR3 nucleotide sequence: TGCGCCAGCAGCTTGGGCAGAGGCGACGAGCAGTACTTC.

V usage is TRBV28 and J usage is TRBJ1-6, with D maybe TRBD1 (6 bases). This CDR3 region has 14 residues. Between the trimmed V and J ends, which lost 8 bases and 9 bases, there was a span of 17 bases. CDR1 is MDHEN and CDR2 is SYDVKM in the germline V gene. CDR3 loop: CASALQGGVSPLHF. The DNA of the CDR3 is TGTGCCAGCGCGCTACAGGGCGGTGTTTCACCCCTCCACTTT.

The rearrangement uses TRBV2 and TRBJ1-2; perhaps TRBD1 as D (6 bases). The CDR3 loop spans 15 amino acids. V was pared by 3 bases and J by 0 bases, with 11 bases between. CDR1 and CDR2 from the germline V gene are SNHLY and FYNNEI. CDR3 sequence: CASSEMRTANYGYTF. Here the CDR3 DNA reads TGTGCCAGCAGTGAGATGCGGACAGCTAACTATGGCTACACCTTC.

V usage is TRBV29-1 and J usage is TRBJ1-5; D perhaps matches TRBD1 (5 bases). Germline V gene data show CDR1 as SQVTM and CDR2 as ANQGSEA. This CDR3 is 14 amino acids long. The V end was cut by 6 bases, the J end by 0 bases, with 12 bases between. The CDR3 coding sequence is TGCAGCGTGACCGGGGCAGCTAGCAATCAGCCCCAGCATTTT. Protein: CSVTGAASNQPQHF.

V and J are TRBV30 and TRBJ2-3, with D perhaps TRBD1 (6 bases). V lost 2 bases and J lost 1, with 13 bases in between. Looked up from germline, CDR1 is GTSNPN and CDR2 is SVGIG (reference sequence). The CDR3 loop spans 15 amino acids. CDR3 bases: TGTGCCTGGAGTAAAGGGGCAGGGGGCACAGATACGCAGTATTTT. Its protein product is CAWSKGAGGTDTQYF.

The chain carries TRBV29-1 and TRBJ2-1; D is possibly TRBD1 or TRBD2 (5 bases each). Trimming shortened V by 6 bases and J by 8 bases, and 14 bases separated the two germline ends. CDR1 and CDR2 (germline): SQVTM, ANQGSEA. The CDR3 totals 12 residues. The CDR3 is CSVRGGRDEQFF. The DNA of the CDR3 is TGCAGCGTCCGTGGGGGAAGAGATGAGCAGTTCTTC.

This chain uses TRBV6-6 with TRBJ1-1; no definite D call. The CDR3 is 16 residues long. Germline loops: CDR1 MNHNY, CDR2 SVGAGI (reference sequence). The V end lost 1 base, the J end lost 0 bases, and 12 bases lay between the germline ends. In DNA form, the CDR3 reads TGTGCCAGCAGTTACTGGGCACGGGATGTGAACACTGAAGCTTTCTTT. Translation gives CASSYWARDVNTEAFF.

This clone showed up just once. V gene TRBV7-9 combines with J gene TRBJ2-7; D is undetermined. This CDR3 contains 10 residues. Trimming removed 8 bases at V and 5 bases at J, with 7 bases between. Germline V gene lookup returns CDR1 SEHNR and CDR2 FQNEAQ (reference sequence). CDR3 protein: CASGFDEQYF. CDR3 coding DNA: TGTGCCAGCGGGTTTGACGAGCAGTACTTC.

The chain's CDR3 is CSVAGEPGQGKETQYF. The CDR3 DNA sequence: TGCAGCGTCGCCGGCGAACCGGGACAGGGGAAAGAGACCCAGTACTTC. This rearrangement joins TRBV29-1 to TRBJ2-5; 10 positions match TRBD1. The germline gives CDR1 SQVTM, CDR2 ANQGSEA. The ends lost 6 bases at V and 3 bases at J; junction bases unmatched: 13. This CDR3 has 16 amino acids.

This clone was counted between two and nine times. V is TRBV6-5 and J is TRBJ1-2, with unresolved D. V dropped 6 bases and J dropped 3 bases, with 11 bases sitting between them. The CDR3 has 13 residues. CDR1 is MNHEY, CDR2 SVGAGI, per germline. The CDR3 spells CASRPEPYYGYTF. DNA for the CDR3: TGTGCCAGCAGACCTGAGCCCTACTATGGCTACACCTTC.

This clone was seen only a few times. This chain joins TRBV25-1 and TRBJ1-1; no definite D call. This CDR3 is built from 13 residues. Trimming pared 5 bases from V and 11 bases from J, leaving 18 bases between. CDR1 MGHDK and CDR2 SYGVNS come from the germline V gene. Here the CDR3 reads CASSLLGPRNAFF. The CDR3 DNA sequence: TGTGCCAGCAGTCTGTTAGGGCCACGTAATGCTTTCTTT.

J is TRBJ2-3 and V is TRBV28; TRBD2 aligns across 8 bases. This CDR3 contains 16 residues. CDR1 is MDHEN, CDR2 SYDVKM, per germline. J was trimmed by 2 bases and V by 4 bases; bases with no gene match: 8. CDR3 nucleotide sequence: TGTGCCAGCAGTTCCTCTTGGACTAGCCTCACAGATACGCAGTATTTT. Translation gives CASSSSWTSLTDTQYF.

The chain combines TRBV2 with TRBJ1-5; weak D call: TRBD1 (5 bases). Germline V lookup: CDR1 SNHLY, CDR2 FYNNEI. CDR3 length: 14 residues. With 5 bases removed from V and 4 bases from J, the gap between germline ends came to 12 bases. CDR3: CASSRWGVNQPQHF. CDR3 in DNA: TGTGCCAGCAGTAGGTGGGGGGTGAATCAGCCCCAGCATTTT.